The 21 T cell receptor beta chains below were found in one sample sequenced in a study of T cell responses to AZD1222 COVID-19 vaccine. Assay used: immunoSEQ multiplex PCR; TCRdb lists only in-frame clones, some missing. The table has about 130,000 clones, roughly 85% seen once; the top ten hold roughly 20%. The specimen comprised peripheral blood, sampled on day 0 of MenACWY control vaccination. All receptors come from an adult in good health.

This chain uses TRBV9 with TRBJ2-7; no definite D call. Germline V lookup: CDR1 SGDLS, CDR2 YYNGEE. The V end lost 0 bases, the J end lost 2 bases, and 9 bases lay between the germline ends. This CDR3 comprises 14 residues. Here the CDR3 reads CASSVGSEPYEQYF. In DNA, the CDR3 is TGTGCCAGCAGCGTAGGGTCGGAACCCTACGAGCAGTACTTC.

The chain recombines TRBV27 with TRBJ1-5, with 11 bases identical to TRBD1. The V gene end was trimmed by 6 bases and the J gene end by 7 bases; junction bases not matched to a gene: 8. The germline V gene has CDR1 MNHEY and CDR2 SMNVEV (reference sequence). The length of the CDR3 is 15 residues. The CDR3 bases are TGTGCCAGCAGCTTTGGACAGGGGGCTATACAGCCCCAGCATTTT. Its protein is CASSFGQGAIQPQHF.

There are a few counts of this clone. J is TRBJ2-7 and V is TRBV27; 8 bases align to TRBD2. The V segment lost 2 bases and the J segment 3 bases; nucleotides outside the gene matches: 6. The CDR3 is made up of 15 amino acids. The germline gives CDR1 MNHEY, CDR2 SMNVEV (reference sequence). The CDR3 sequence: CASSLKGLGIYEQYF. In DNA, the CDR3 is TGTGCCAGCAGTTTAAAGGGACTAGGGATCTACGAGCAGTACTTC.

The chain has TRBV28 and TRBJ1-2; 11 positions agree with TRBD1. Trimming cost V 6 bases and J 8 bases; bases outside gene matches: 17. The CDR3 has 17 residues. CDR1 is MDHEN, CDR2 SYDVKM, per germline. The CDR3 DNA reads TGTGCCAGCAGCTACCTTTCGACCGGGACAGGGGGTATCGGCTACACCTTC. Its translation: CASSYLSTGTGGIGYTF.

The rearrangement joins TRBV27 to TRBJ2-7; the D gene is possibly TRBD1 (5 bases). CDR3 length: 16 residues. Germline CDR1 is MNHEY and CDR2 is SMNVEV (reference sequence). The ends were cut back, 6 bases at V and 0 bases at J, with 18 bases in the middle. The CDR3: CASSLTAYSSSYEQYF. The DNA of the CDR3 is TGTGCCAGCAGCTTGACAGCGTATTCAAGCTCCTACGAGCAGTACTTC.

This CDR3 is CASSPVVNTEAFF. The DNA of the CDR3 is TGTGCCAGCAGTCCAGTCGTGAACACTGAAGCTTTCTTT. This chain uses TRBV7-3 with TRBJ1-1; no reliable D call. The V and J ends lost 6 bases and 0 bases respectively, with 8 bases between them. Germline loops: CDR1 SGHTA, CDR2 FQGTGA. This CDR3 has 13 amino acids.

The genes are TRBV5-6 and TRBJ1-5, with TRBD1 matching 7 bases. Unmatched junction bases numbered 6, after V lost 4 bases and J lost 5 bases. The CDR3 totals 14 residues. The germline V gene encodes CDR1 SGHDT and CDR2 YYEEEE. Written as DNA, the CDR3 is TGTGCCAGCAGCCAGGGACAGAACGATCAGCCCCAGCATTTT. Residues: CASSQGQNDQPQHF.

CDR3 sequence reads: CASSLADRNEQYF. CDR3 coding DNA: TGCGCCAGCAGCTTGGCCGACCGCAACGAGCAGTACTTC. The chain has TRBV5-1 and TRBJ2-7; D ambiguous. The germline V gene encodes CDR1 SGHRS and CDR2 YFSETQ. V lost 0 bases, J lost 5 bases, and 9 bases lay in between. The CDR3 length is 13 residues. Full variable domain (rest looked up from reference TRBV5-1 and TRBJ2-7): KAGVTQTPRYLIKTRGQQVTLSCSPISGHRSVSWYQQTPGQGLQFLFEYFSETQRNKGNFPGRFSGRQFSNSRSEMNVSTLELGDSALYLCASSLADRNEQYFGPGTRLTVT.

V usage is TRBV5-1 and J usage is TRBJ1-4; D gene uncertain. The CDR3 sequence is 13 residues long. The V end lost 0 bases, the J end lost 7 bases, and 7 bases lay between the germline ends. CDR1 is SGHRS and CDR2 is YFSETQ in the germline V gene. Here the CDR3 DNA reads TGCGCCAGCAGCTTGGGCGCCGGTGAAAAACTGTTTTTT. It yields the protein CASSLGAGEKLFF.

The chain is built from TRBV5-4 and TRBJ2-5, with D uncertain. CDR1 is SGHNT, CDR2 YYREEE, per germline (reference sequence). Between the trimmed V and J ends, which lost 1 base and 3 bases, there was a span of 10 bases. The CDR3 is 14 amino acids. CDR3 residues: CASSLTRTEETQYF. In DNA form, the CDR3 reads TGTGCCAGCAGCTTGACCAGGACCGAAGAGACCCAGTACTTC.

The V gene is TRBV6-2 or TRBV6-3, the J gene TRBJ2-7, with 8 bases identical to TRBD2. This CDR3 is built from 14 residues. J lost 1 base, V lost 6 bases, and 5 bases had no gene match. Germline V gene data show CDR1 as MNHEY and CDR2 as SVGEGT. The CDR3 is CASSRTSGSYEQYF. DNA for the CDR3: TGTGCCAGCAGCCGTACTAGCGGTTCCTACGAGCAGTACTTC.

This chain connects TRBV5-1 to TRBJ2-7; D might be TRBD1 (5 bases). In germline, CDR1 is SGHRS, CDR2 YFSETQ. Trimming shortened V by 2 bases and J by 3 bases, and 15 bases separated the two germline ends. This CDR3 contains 15 residues. CDR3 amino acids: CASSLDARQGYEQYF. As DNA, the CDR3 is TGCGCCAGCAGCTTAGATGCCAGGCAGGGCTACGAGCAGTACTTC.

This clone has more than one count but fewer than ten. V and J are TRBV7-2 and TRBJ2-2, with 11 bases fitting TRBD2. The CDR3 has 16 residues. Trimming removed 7 bases from V and 4 bases from J; junction bases left unmatched: 8. Germline CDR1 SGHTA, CDR2 FQGNSA. The CDR3 DNA reads TGTGCCAGCATACTAGGGGGACTAGCGGCCACCGGGGAGCTGTTTTTT. This gives the protein CASILGGLAATGELFF.

This rearrangement joins TRBV2 to TRBJ2-7; maybe TRBD2 (6 bases). This CDR3 region has 16 residues. V gave up 3 bases and J gave up 7 bases, with 22 bases separating them. CDR1 and CDR2 from the germline V gene are SNHLY and FYNNEI. This chain's CDR3 is CASSDMILGGLLEQYF. CDR3 coding DNA: TGTGCCAGCAGTGACATGATTCTGGGGGGACTCTTAGAGCAGTACTTC.

The V call is TRBV6-1, the J call TRBJ1-2; TRBD1 agrees at 9 bases. The germline gives CDR1 MNHNS, CDR2 SASEGT. The CDR3 consists of 14 residues. Germline trimming cut 2 bases from V and 8 bases from J; bases unmatched to any gene: 6. This chain's CDR3 is CASSEIGQGSGYTF. The CDR3, as DNA: TGTGCCAGCAGTGAAATAGGACAGGGGTCGGGCTACACCTTC.

The chain carries TRBV5-1 and TRBJ1-3; possibly TRBD1 for D (6 bases). This CDR3 contains 16 residues. Trimming shortened V by 4 bases and J by 0 bases, and 14 bases separated the two germline ends. From germline, CDR1 is SGHRS and CDR2 YFSETQ. The CDR3 sequence is CASSETGPSSGNTIYF. The CDR3 coding sequence is TGCGCCAGCAGCGAGACAGGCCCAAGCTCTGGAAACACCATATATTTT.

The chain uses TRBV28 and TRBJ2-7; the match to TRBD1 covers 9 bases. CDR3 size: 15 residues. Germline V gene sequence: CDR1 MDHEN, CDR2 SYDVKM. V gave up 1 base and J gave up 3 bases; unmatched junction bases: 4. CDR3 DNA: TGTGCCAGCAGTTTATCCGGGACAGGGTACTACGAGCAGTACTTC. It specifies CASSLSGTGYYEQYF. Drawing the rest from reference TRBV28 and TRBJ2-7, the complete variable domain is DVKVTQSSRYLVKRTGEKVFLECVQDMDHENMFWYRQDPGLGLRLIYFSYDVKMKEKGDIPEGYSVSREKKERFSLILESASTNQTSMYLCASSLSGTGYYEQYFGPGTRLTVT.

The chain recombines TRBV2 with TRBJ2-7, with D perhaps matching TRBD2 (6 bases). Germline V gene sequence: CDR1 SNHLY, CDR2 FYNNEI. The V and J ends lost 6 bases and 4 bases respectively, with 16 bases between them. This CDR3 is 14 amino acids long. The CDR3 here is CASRGTAAGYEQYF. Written as DNA, the CDR3 is TGTGCCAGCAGAGGGACGGCGGCGGGATACGAGCAGTACTTC.

The chain couples TRBV2 to TRBJ1-2; D possibly corresponds to TRBD1 (6 bases). CDR3 length equals 13 residues. Trimming left V 6 bases short and J 8 bases short, with 16 bases between. Germline V gene sequence: CDR1 SNHLY, CDR2 FYNNEI. The CDR3 sequence is CASRWDNSYGYTF. CDR3 coding DNA: TGTGCCAGCAGGTGGGACAACTCCTACGGCTACACCTTC.

The chain links TRBV11-2 to TRBJ1-2; D remains unclear. This CDR3 comprises 11 residues. Trimming left V 5 bases short and J 8 bases short, with 9 bases between. The V gene's germline CDR1 is SGHAT and CDR2 FQNNGV. The CDR3 sequence: CASSLRRGYTF. The CDR3 region has the DNA TGTGCCAGCAGCCTTAGACGGGGCTACACCTTC.

V and J are TRBV5-1 and TRBJ1-2; D may be TRBD1 (5 bases). V was pared by 4 bases and J by 4 bases, with 20 bases between. CDR3 length: 16 amino acids. The germline gives CDR1 SGHRS, CDR2 YFSETQ. This CDR3 is CASSPVAEGHGYGYTF. The CDR3 region has the DNA TGCGCCAGCAGCCCCGTCGCAGAAGGACATGGCTATGGCTACACCTTC.